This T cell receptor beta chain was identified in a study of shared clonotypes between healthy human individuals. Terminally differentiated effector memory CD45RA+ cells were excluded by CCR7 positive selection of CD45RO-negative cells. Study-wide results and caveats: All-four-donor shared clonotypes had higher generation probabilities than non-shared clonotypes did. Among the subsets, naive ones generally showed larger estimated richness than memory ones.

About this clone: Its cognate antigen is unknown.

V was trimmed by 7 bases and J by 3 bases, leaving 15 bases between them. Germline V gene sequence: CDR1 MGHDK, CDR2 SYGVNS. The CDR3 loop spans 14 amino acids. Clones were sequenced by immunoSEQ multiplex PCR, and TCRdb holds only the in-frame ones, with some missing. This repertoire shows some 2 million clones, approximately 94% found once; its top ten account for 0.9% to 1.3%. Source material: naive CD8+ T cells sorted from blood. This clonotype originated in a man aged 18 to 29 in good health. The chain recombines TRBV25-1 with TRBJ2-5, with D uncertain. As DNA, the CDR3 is TGTGCCAGCATATTGACCGGTAGGGAAGAGACCCAGTACTTC. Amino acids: CASILTGREETQYF.